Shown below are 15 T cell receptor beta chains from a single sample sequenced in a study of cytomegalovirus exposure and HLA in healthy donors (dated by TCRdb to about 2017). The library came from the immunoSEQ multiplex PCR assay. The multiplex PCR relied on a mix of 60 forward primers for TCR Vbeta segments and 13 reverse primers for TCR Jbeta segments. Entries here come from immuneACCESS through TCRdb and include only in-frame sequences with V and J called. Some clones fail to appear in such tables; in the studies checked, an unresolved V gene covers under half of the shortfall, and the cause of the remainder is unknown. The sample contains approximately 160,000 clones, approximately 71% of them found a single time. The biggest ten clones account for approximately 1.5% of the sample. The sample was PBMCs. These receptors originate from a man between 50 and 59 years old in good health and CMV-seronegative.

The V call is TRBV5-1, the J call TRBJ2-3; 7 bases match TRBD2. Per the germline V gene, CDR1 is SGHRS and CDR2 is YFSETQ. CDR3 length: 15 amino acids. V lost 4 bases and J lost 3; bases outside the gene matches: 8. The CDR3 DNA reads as TGCGCCAGCAGCCCTTCGGGGGGACGGACAGATACGCAGTATTTT. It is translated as CASSPSGGRTDTQYF. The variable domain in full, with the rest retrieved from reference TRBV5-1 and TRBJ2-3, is KAGVTQTPRYLIKTRGQQVTLSCSPISGHRSVSWYQQTPGQGLQFLFEYFSETQRNKGNFPGRFSGRQFSNSRSEMNVSTLELGDSALYLCASSPSGGRTDTQYFGPGTRLTVL.

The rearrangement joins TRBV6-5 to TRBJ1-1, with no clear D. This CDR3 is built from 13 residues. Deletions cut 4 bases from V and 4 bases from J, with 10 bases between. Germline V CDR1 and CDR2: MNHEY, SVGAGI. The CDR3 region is CASSSATGTEAFF. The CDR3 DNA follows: TGTGCCAGCAGTTCGGCGACGGGCACTGAAGCTTTCTTT.

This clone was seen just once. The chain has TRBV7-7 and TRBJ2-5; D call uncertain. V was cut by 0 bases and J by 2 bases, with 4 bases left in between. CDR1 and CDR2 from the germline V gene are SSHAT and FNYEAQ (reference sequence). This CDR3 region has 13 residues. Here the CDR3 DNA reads TGTGCCAGCAGCTTAGCCCCGCAAGAGACCCAGTACTTC. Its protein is CASSLAPQETQYF.

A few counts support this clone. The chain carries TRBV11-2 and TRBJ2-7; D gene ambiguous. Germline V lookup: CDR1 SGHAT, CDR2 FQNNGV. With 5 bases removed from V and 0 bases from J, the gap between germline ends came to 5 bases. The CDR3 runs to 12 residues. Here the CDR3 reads CASSRSSYEQYF. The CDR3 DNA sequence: TGTGCCAGCAGCCGGAGCTCCTACGAGCAGTACTTC. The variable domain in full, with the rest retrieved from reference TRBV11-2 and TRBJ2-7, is EAGVAQSPRYKIIEKRQSVAFWCNPISGHATLYWYQQILGQGPKLLIQFQNNGVVDDSQLPKDRFSAERLKGVDSTLKIQPAKLEDSAVYLCASSRSSYEQYFGPGTRLTVT.

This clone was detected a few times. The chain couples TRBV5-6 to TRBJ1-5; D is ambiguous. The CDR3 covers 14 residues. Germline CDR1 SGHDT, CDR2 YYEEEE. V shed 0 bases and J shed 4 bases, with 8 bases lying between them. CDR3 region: CASSLGTANQPQHF. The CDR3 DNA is TGTGCCAGCAGCTTGGGTACAGCTAATCAGCCCCAGCATTTT.

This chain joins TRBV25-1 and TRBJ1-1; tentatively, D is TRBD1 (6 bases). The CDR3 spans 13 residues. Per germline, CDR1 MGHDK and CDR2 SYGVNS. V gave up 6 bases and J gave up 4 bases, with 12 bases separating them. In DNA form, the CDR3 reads TGTGCCAGCAGCATCGCGGGGGCCACTGAAGCTTTCTTT. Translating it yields CASSIAGATEAFF.

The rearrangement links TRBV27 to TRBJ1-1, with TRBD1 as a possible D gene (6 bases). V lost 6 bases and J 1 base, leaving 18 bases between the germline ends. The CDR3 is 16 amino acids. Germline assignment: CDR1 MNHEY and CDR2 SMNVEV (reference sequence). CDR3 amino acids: CASRFRQVGQNTEAFF. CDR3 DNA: TGTGCCAGCAGATTTAGACAGGTGGGTCAGAACACTGAAGCTTTCTTT.

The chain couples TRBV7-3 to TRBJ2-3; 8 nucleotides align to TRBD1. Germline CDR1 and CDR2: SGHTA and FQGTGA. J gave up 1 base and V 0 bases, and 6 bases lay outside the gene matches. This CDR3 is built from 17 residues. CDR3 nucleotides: TGTGCCAGCAGCTTAACGTGGACAGGGCTCGGCACAGATACGCAGTATTTT. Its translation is CASSLTWTGLGTDTQYF.

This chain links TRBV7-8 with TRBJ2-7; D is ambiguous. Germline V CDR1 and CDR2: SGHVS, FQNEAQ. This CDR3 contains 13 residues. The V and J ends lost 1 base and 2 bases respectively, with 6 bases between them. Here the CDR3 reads CASSLDPTYEQYF. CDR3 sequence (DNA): TGTGCCAGCAGCTTAGATCCAACCTACGAGCAGTACTTC. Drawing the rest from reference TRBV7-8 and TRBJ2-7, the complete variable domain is GAGVSQSPRYKVAKRGQDVALRCDPISGHVSLFWYQQALGQGPEFLTYFQNEAQLDKSGLPSDRFFAERPEGSVSTLKIQRTQQEDSAVYLCASSLDPTYEQYFGPGTRLTVT.

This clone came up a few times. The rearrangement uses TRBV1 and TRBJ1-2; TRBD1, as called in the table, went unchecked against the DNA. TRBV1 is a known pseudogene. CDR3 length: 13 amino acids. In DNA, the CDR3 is TGCACCAGCACCGTGACAGATAACTATGGCTACACCTTC. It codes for CTSTVTDNYGYTF.

DNA for the CDR3: TGTGCCAGCAGCTCCTGGATGGGGGCGCAATCCCAAGAGACCCAGTACTTC. It specifies CASSSWMGAQSQETQYF. The rearrangement links TRBV7-8 to TRBJ2-5; a possible D gene is TRBD1 (6 bases). Germline CDR1 reads SGHVS; CDR2 reads FQNEAQ. There are 17 residues in the CDR3. Trimming took 4 bases from V and 1 from J, leaving 19 bases between them. The complete variable domain, with remaining parts taken from reference TRBV7-8 and TRBJ2-5, reads GAGVSQSPRYKVAKRGQDVALRCDPISGHVSLFWYQQALGQGPEFLTYFQNEAQLDKSGLPSDRFFAERPEGSVSTLKIQRTQQEDSAVYLCASSSWMGAQSQETQYFGPGTRLLVL.

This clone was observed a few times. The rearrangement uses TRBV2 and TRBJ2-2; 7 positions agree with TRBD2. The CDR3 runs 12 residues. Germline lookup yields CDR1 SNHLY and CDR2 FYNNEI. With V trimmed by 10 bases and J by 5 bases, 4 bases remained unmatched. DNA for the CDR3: TGTGCCACCAGGCGGGGGACCGGGGAGCTGTTTTTT. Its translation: CATRRGTGELFF.

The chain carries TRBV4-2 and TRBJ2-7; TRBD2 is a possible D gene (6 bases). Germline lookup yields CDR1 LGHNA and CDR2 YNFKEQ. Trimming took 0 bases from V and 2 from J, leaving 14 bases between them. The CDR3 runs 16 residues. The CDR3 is CASSQDEGGATYEQYF. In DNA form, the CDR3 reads TGTGCCAGCAGCCAAGATGAAGGCGGGGCAACCTACGAGCAGTACTTC.

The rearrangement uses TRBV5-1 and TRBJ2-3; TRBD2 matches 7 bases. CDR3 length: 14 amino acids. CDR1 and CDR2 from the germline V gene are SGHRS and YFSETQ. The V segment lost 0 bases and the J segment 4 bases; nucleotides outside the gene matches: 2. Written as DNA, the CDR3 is TGCGCCAGCAGCTTGGGTACTAGCGCAGATACGCAGTATTTT. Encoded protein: CASSLGTSADTQYF.

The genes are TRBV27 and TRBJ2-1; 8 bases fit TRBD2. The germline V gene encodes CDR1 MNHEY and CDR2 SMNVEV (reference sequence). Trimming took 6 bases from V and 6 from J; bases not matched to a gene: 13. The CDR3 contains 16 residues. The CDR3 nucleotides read TGTGCCAGCAGCTCTCTGGGGCGGGGGGCGGGCAATGAGCAGTTCTTC. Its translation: CASSSLGRGAGNEQFF.